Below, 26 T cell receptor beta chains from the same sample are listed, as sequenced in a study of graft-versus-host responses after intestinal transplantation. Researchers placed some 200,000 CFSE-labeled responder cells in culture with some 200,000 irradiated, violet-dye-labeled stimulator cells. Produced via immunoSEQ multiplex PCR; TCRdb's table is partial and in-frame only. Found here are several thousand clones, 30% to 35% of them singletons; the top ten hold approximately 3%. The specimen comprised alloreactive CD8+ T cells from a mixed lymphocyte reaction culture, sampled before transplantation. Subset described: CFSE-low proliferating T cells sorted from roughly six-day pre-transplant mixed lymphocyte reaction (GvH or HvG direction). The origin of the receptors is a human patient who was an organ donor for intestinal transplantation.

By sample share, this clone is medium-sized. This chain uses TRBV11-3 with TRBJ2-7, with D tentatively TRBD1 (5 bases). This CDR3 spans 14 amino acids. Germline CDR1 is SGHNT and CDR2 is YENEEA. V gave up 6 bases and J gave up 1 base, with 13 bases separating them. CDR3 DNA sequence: TGTGCCAGCAGTCTTCGCGACAGATCCTACGAGCAGTACTTC. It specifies CASSLRDRSYEQYF.

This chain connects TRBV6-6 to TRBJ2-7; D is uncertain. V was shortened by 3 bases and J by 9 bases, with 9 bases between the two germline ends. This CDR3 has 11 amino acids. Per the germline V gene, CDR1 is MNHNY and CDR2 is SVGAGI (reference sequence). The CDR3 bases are TGTGCCAGCAGTTATGAGTTCTGGCAGTACTTC. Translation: CASSYEFWQYF.

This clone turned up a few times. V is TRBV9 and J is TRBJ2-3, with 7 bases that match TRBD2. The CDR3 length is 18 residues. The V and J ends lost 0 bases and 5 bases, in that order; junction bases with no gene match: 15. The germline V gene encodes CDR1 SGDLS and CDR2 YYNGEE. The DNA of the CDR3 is TGTGCCAGCAGCGTAGCCGCGGGGGACCCCGTAAGGGAAGATACGCAGTATTTT. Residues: CASSVAAGDPVREDTQYF.

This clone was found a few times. The CDR3 region is CASRGGLVSGEQYF. For the CDR3, the DNA is TGTGCCAGTAGGGGGGGACTAGTCTCCGGCGAGCAGTACTTC. The rearrangement joins TRBV19 to TRBJ2-7; 8 bases line up with TRBD2. The ends lost 6 bases at V and 6 bases at J; junction bases unmatched: 10. CDR3 size: 14 residues. The V gene's germline CDR1 is LNHDA and CDR2 SQIVND (reference sequence).

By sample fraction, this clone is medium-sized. CDR3 DNA: TGTGCCAGCAGTTTAGCGGGAGGGGGGTCCTACAATGAGCAGTTCTTC. Translated, it gives CASSLAGGGSYNEQFF. The chain has TRBV6-5 and TRBJ2-1, with 11 nucleotides matching TRBD2. Germline V gene data show CDR1 as MNHEY and CDR2 as SVGAGI. V gave up 4 bases and J gave up 1 base; unmatched junction bases: 3. The length of the CDR3 is 16 residues.

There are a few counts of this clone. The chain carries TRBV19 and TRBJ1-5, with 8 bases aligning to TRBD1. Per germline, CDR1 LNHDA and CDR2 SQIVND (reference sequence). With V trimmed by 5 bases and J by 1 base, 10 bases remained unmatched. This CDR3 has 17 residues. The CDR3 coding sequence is TGTGCCAGTAGTTCCGGACAGGGTCTCGCCAGCAATCAGCCCCAGCATTTT. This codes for CASSSGQGLASNQPQHF.

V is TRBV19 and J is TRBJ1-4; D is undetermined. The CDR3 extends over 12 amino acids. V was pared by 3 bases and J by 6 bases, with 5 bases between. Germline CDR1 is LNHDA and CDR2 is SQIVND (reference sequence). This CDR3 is CASSIYDEKLFF. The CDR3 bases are TGTGCCAGTAGTATCTATGATGAAAAACTGTTTTTT.

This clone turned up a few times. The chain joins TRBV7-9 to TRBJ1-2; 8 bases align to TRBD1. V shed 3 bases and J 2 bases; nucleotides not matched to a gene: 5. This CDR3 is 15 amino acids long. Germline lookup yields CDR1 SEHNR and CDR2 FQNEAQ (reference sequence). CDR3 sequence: CASSFWWTGNYGYTF. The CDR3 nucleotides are TGTGCCAGCAGCTTTTGGTGGACAGGGAACTATGGCTACACCTTC.

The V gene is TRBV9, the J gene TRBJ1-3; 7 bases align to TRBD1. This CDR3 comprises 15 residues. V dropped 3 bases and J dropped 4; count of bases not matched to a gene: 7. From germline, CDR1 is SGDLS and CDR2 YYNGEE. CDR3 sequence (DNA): TGTGCCAGCAGCGAAGAGGGGGCATCGGGAAACACCATATATTTT. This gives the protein CASSEEGASGNTIYF.

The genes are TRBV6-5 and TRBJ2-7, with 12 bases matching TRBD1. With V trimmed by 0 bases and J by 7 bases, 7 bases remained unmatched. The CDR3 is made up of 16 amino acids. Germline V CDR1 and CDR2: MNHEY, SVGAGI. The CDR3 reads CASSYSRGTGGWEQYF. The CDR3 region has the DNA TGTGCCAGCAGTTACTCGAGGGGGACAGGGGGCTGGGAGCAGTACTTC.

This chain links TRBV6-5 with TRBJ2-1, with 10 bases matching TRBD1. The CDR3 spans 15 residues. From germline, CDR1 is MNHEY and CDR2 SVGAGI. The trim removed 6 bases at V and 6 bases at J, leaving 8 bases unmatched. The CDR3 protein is CASRPGTGESNEQFF. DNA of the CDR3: TGTGCCAGCAGACCCGGGACAGGGGAGTCCAATGAGCAGTTCTTC.

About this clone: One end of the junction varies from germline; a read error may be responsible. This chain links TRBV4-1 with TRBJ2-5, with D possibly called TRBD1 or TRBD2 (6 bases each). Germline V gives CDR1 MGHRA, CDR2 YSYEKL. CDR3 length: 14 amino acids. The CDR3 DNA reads TGTGCCAGCAGCCAAGGGGGACTTCAAGAGACCCAGTACTTC. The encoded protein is CASSQGGLQETQYF.

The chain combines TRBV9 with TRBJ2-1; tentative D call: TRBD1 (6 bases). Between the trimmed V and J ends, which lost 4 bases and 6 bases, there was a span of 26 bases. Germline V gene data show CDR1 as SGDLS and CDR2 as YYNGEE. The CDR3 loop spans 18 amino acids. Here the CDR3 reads CASSPGDRPLLSINEQFF. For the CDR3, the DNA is TGTGCCAGCAGCCCAGGAGACAGGCCCCTCTTGTCTATCAATGAGCAGTTCTTC.

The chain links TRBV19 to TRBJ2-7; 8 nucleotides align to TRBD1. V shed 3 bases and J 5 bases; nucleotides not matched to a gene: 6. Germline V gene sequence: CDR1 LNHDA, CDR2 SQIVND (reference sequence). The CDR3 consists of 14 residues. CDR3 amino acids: CASSILGTGDEQYF. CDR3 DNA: TGTGCCAGTAGTATCCTCGGGACAGGCGACGAGCAGTACTTC.

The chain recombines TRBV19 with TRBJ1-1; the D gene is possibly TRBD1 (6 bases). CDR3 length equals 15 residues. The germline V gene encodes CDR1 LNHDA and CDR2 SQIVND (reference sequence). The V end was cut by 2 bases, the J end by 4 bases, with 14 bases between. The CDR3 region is CASSIFGTTSTEAFF. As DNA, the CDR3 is TGTGCCAGTAGTATATTCGGGACAACAAGCACTGAAGCTTTCTTT.

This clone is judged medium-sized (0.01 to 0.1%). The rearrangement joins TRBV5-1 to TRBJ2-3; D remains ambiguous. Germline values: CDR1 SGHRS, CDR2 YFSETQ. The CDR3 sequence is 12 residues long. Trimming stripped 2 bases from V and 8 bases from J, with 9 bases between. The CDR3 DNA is TGCGCCAGCAGCTTCAGAGGCATTACGCAGTATTTT. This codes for CASSFRGITQYF. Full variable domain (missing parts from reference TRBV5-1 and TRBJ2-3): KAGVTQTPRYLIKTRGQQVTLSCSPISGHRSVSWYQQTPGQGLQFLFEYFSETQRNKGNFPGRFSGRQFSNSRSEMNVSTLELGDSALYLCASSFRGITQYFGPGTRLTVL.

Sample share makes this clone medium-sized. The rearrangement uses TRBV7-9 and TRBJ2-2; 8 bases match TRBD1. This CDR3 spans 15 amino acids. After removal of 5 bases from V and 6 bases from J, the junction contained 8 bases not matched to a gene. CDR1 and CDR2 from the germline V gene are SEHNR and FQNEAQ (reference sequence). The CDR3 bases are TGTGCCAGCAGCCCTGGACAGGGAAGGCCCGGGGAGCTGTTTTTT. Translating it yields CASSPGQGRPGELFF.

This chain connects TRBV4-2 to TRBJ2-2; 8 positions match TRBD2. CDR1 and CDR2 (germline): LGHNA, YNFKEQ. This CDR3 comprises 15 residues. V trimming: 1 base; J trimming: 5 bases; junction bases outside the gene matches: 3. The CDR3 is CASSQAGGATGELFF. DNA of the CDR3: TGTGCCAGCAGCCAAGCGGGGGGGGCTACCGGGGAGCTGTTTTTT.

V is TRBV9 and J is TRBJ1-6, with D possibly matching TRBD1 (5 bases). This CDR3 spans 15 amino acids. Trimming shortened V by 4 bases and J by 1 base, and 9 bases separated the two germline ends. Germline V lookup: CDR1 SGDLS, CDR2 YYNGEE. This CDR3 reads CASSSQGSYNSPLHF. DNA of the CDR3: TGTGCCAGCAGCTCCCAGGGTTCCTATAATTCACCCCTCCACTTT.

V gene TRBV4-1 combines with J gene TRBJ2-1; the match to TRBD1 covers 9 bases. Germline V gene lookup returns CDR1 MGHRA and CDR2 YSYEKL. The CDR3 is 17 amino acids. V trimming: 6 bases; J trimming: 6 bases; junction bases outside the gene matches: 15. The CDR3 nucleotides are TGCGCCAGCAGACTAAGCACCGGGACAGGGCTGTCCAATGAGCAGTTCTTC. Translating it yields CASRLSTGTGLSNEQFF.

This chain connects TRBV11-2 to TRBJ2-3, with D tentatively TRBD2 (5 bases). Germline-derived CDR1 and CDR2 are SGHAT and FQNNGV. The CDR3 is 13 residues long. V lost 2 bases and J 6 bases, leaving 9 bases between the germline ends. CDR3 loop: CASSLPGVDTQYF. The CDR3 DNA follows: TGTGCCAGCAGCTTACCCGGGGTGGATACGCAGTATTTT.

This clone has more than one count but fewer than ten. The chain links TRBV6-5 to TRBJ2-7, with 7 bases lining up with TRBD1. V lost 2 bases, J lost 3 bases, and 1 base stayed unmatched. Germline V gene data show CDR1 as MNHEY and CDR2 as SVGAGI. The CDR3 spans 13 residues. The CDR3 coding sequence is TGTGCCAGCAGTTACAGGGACAGCTACGAGCAGTACTTC. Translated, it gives CASSYRDSYEQYF.

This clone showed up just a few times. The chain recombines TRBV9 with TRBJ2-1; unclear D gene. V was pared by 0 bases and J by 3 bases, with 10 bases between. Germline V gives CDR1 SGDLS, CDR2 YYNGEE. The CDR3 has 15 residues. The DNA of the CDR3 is TGTGCCAGCAGCGTAGGAGCAGGTCTCTACAATGAGCAGTTCTTC. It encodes CASSVGAGLYNEQFF.

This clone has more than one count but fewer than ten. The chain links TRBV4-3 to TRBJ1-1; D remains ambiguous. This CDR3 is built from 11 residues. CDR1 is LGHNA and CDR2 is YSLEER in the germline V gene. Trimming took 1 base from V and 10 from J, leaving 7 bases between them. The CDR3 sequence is CASSQGSGAFF. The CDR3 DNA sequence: TGCGCCAGCAGCCAAGGATCCGGAGCTTTCTTT.

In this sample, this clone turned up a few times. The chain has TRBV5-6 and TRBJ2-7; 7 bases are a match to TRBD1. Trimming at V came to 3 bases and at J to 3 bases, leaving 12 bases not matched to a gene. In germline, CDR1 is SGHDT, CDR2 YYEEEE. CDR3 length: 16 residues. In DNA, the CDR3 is TGTGCCAGCAGCTGGCCGGGACAGTTGGAAGACTACGAGCAGTACTTC. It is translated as CASSWPGQLEDYEQYF.

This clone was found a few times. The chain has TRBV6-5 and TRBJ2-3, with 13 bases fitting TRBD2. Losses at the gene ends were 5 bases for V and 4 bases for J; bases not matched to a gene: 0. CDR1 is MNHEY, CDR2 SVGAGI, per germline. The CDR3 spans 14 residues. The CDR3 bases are TGTGCCAGCAGTGGACTAGCGGGAGCAGATACGCAGTATTTT. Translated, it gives CASSGLAGADTQYF.